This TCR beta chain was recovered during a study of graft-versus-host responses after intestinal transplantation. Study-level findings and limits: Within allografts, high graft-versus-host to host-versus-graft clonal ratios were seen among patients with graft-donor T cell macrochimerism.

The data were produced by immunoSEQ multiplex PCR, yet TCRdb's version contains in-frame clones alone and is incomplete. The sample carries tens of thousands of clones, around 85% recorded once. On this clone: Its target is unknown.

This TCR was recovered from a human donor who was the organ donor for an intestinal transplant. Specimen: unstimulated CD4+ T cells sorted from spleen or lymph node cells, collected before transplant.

The CDR3 bases are TGTGCCAGCAGTTACTCGGGAGTTTCTCCCTACGAGCAGTACTTC. Its translation is CASSYSGVSPYEQYF. The chain recombines TRBV6-9 with TRBJ2-7; TRBD2 might be the D (6 bases). The CDR3 consists of 15 residues. The germline CDR1 and CDR2 sequences are MNHGY and SVAAGI. V was trimmed by 3 bases and J by 2 bases, leaving 14 bases between them.